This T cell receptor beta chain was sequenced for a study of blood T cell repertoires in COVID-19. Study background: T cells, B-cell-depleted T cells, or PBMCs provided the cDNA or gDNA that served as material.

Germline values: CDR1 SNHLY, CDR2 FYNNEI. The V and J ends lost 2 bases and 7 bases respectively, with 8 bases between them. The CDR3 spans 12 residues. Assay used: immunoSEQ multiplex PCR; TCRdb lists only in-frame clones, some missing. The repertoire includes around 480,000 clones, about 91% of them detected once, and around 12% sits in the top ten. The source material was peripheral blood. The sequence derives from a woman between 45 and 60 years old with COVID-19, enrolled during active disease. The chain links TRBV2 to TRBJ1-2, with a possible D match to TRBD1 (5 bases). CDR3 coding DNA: TGTGCCAGCAGTGAATGGGGGGGTGGCTACACCTTC. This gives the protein CASSEWGGGYTF.